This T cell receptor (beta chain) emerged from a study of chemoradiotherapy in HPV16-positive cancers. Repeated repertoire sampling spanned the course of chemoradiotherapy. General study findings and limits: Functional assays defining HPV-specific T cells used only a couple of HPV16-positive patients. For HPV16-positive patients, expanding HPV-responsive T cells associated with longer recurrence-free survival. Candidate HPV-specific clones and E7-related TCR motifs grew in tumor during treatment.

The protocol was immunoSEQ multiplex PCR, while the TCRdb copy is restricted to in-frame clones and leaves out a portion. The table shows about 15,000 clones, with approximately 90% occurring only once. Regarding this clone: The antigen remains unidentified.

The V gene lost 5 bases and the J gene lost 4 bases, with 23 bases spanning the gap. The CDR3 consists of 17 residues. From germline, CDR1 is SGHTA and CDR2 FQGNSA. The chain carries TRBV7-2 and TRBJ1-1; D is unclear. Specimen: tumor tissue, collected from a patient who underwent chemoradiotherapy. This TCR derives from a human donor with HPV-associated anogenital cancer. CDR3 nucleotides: TGTGCCAGCAGCCGAAAAGGAGCGAGCGGTCAACGCACTGAAGCTTTCTTT. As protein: CASSRKGASGQRTEAFF.